The clone carrying this TCR beta chain was seen many times. The antigen remains undetermined. This sample was included in a study of T cells in Graves' hyperthyroidism and ophthalmopathy. Whole-study results and caveats: The model predicted ophthalmopathy a median approximately six months before onset. Blood held most thyroid clonotypes expanded above 0.001 frequency.

Used for diagnoses were clinical symptoms, serum thyroxine and TRAb, thyroid ultrasound and orbital computed tomography. PBMCs were collected from a roughly 9.7 ml volume of fresh peripheral blood. The J segment lost 1 base and the V segment lost 7 bases, leaving 5 bases of the junction unmatched. The germline V gene has CDR1 MNHNS and CDR2 SASEGT. The CDR3 sequence is 14 residues long. TCR beta CDR3 regions were amplified from RNA transcripts. HTBI primers were employed in a first-round RT-PCR of the TCR CDR3. One entry per CDR3 protein results from TCRdb running MiXCR on the multiplex PCR reads. The data show approximately 250,000 distinct CDR3 sequences, around 24% seen once.

J is TRBJ1-1 and V is TRBV6-1, with 8 bases fitting TRBD1. The clonotype comes from a woman in her thirties or forties with Graves' ophthalmopathy. The sample taken for sequencing was blood. In DNA, the CDR3 is TGTGCCAGCACTAAAGGGACAGGGAACACTGAAGCTTTCTTT. Translation: CASTKGTGNTEAFF.